This T cell receptor (beta chain) was obtained from a study of regulatory T cells in long-lasting Graves disease. This clonotype has a count of ten or more. Time point specified: newly diagnosed GD, antithyroid drugs for less than 3 months. Isolated PBMC RNA provided the starting material for the TCR library. Arm-PCR with iRepertoire HTBI primers amplified the CDR3 regions for these TCR beta libraries. Each CDR3 protein gets one entry after TCRdb re-called the multiplex PCR reads with MiXCR. The repertoire consists of some 200,000 distinct CDR3 sequences, with less than 20% occurring once and the leading ten covering 10% to 15%. Looked up from germline, CDR1 is LNHDA and CDR2 is SQIVND (reference sequence). Trimming left V 6 bases short and J 4 bases short, with 15 bases between. The CDR3 sequence is 14 residues long. These sequences were also reported in another study, on T cells in Graves' hyperthyroidism and ophthalmopathy. Turning to that study: No ophthalmopathy progression within 18 months constituted stable Graves' hyperthyroidism.

J is TRBJ1-2 and V is TRBV19; possible D gene TRBD1, 6 bases. The specimen was peripheral blood mononuclear cells (PBMCs), collected at new diagnosis, from a patient treated with antithyroid drugs. This sequence originates from a woman aged 25 to 45 with Graves disease. CDR3 residues: CASRDSTGSYGYTF. In nucleotides, the CDR3 is TGTGCCAGTAGAGATTCAACAGGGAGCTATGGCTACACCTTC.